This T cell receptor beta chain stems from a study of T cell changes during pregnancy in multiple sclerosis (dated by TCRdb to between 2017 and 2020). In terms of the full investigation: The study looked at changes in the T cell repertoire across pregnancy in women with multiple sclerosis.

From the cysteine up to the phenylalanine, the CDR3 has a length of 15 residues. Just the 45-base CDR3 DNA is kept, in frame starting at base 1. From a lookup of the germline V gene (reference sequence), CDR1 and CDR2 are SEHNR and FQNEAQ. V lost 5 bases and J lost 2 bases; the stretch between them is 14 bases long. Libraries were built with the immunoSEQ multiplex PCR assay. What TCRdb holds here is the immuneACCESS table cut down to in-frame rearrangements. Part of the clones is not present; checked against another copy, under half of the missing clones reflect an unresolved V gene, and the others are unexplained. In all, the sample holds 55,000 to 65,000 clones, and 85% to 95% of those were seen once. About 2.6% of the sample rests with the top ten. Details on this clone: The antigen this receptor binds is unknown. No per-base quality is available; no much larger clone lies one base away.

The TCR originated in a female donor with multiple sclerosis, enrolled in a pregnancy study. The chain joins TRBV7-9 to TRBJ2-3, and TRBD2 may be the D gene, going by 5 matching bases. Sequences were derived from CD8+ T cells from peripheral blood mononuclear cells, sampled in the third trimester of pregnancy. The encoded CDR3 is CASSAGILNTDTQYF. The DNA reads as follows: TGTGCCAGCAGCGCCGGGATTCTAAACACAGATACGCAGTATTTT.